This entry lists 11 T cell receptor beta chains sequenced from one sample in a study of CD8 T cells in Susac syndrome. Reverse transcription of about 0.45 to 1 ug RNA was carried out with random hexamers. MiXCR, applied by TCRdb to the immunoSEQ multiplex PCR reads, yields one record per CDR3 protein. Here the sample spans under 200,000 distinct CDR3 sequences, about 96% being singletons. The sample consisted of CD4+ T cells from PBMCs. The source of these receptors is a human donor with Susac syndrome.

This chain uses TRBV28 with TRBJ2-3, with D uncertain. Trimming removed 3 bases from V and 3 bases from J, with 4 bases in between. The V gene's germline CDR1 is MDHEN and CDR2 SYDVKM. This CDR3 has 12 residues. CDR3: CASSFTTDTQYF. CDR3 bases: TGTGCCAGCAGTTTCACGACAGATACGCAGTATTTT.

The chain combines TRBV5-1 with TRBJ1-6; no reliable D call. Trimming took 0 bases from V and 4 from J, leaving 8 bases between them. The length of the CDR3 is 15 residues. The germline CDR1 and CDR2 sequences are SGHRS and YFSETQ. In DNA form, the CDR3 reads TGCGCCAGCAGCTTGGAGTTTTCATATAATTCACCCCTCCACTTT. This sequence encodes CASSLEFSYNSPLHF.

This sequence joins TRBV20-1 and TRBJ2-1, with 7 nucleotides matching TRBD1. V was clipped by 6 bases and J by 3 bases; unmatched bases: 5. The CDR3 has 13 residues. Germline-derived CDR1 and CDR2 are DFQATT and SNEGSKA (reference sequence). The CDR3 loop is CSAPDRVYNEQFF. CDR3 DNA: TGCAGTGCCCCTGACAGGGTCTACAATGAGCAGTTCTTC.

This clonotype was counted only a few times. V is TRBV4-2 and J is TRBJ2-5, with a possible D match to TRBD2 (5 bases). The ends were cut back, 1 base at V and 5 bases at J, with 8 bases in the middle. CDR1 LGHNA and CDR2 YNFKEQ come from the germline V gene. This CDR3 is built from 13 residues. This chain's CDR3 is CASSQGRGETQYF. DNA of the CDR3: TGTGCCAGCAGCCAAGGTCGCGGGGAGACCCAGTACTTC.

V is TRBV29-1 and J is TRBJ2-5; possibly TRBD2 for D (5 bases). Looked up from germline, CDR1 is SQVTM and CDR2 is ANQGSEA. V was cut by 7 bases and J by 5 bases, with 14 bases left in between. This CDR3 is built from 12 residues. The CDR3 DNA sequence: TGCAGCGGGCAGTCTCCGGGGGAGACCCAGTACTTC. It specifies CSGQSPGETQYF.

The chain has TRBV12-3 or TRBV12-4 and TRBJ1-5, with no clear D. Trimming left V 7 bases short and J 6 bases short, with 19 bases between. This CDR3 region has 15 residues. CDR3 loop: CASKYHGERGQPQHF. CDR3 bases: TGTGCCAGCAAGTACCACGGGGAGAGAGGTCAGCCCCAGCATTTT.

The chain uses TRBV5-6 and TRBJ1-1; no definite D call. From germline, CDR1 is SGHDT and CDR2 YYEEEE. The V and J ends lost 6 bases and 8 bases respectively, with 20 bases between them. The CDR3 runs to 14 residues. CDR3 nucleotides: TGTGCCAGCACCAGAGTAGGGATGGGTGCCGAAGCTTTCTTT. Protein product: CASTRVGMGAEAFF.

The rearrangement links TRBV14 to TRBJ2-3, with D possibly being TRBD2 (6 bases). Trimming shortened V by 0 bases and J by 0 bases, and 10 bases separated the two germline ends. The CDR3 extends over 16 amino acids. CDR1 and CDR2 (germline): SGHDN, FVKESK. CDR3 coding DNA: TGTGCCAGCAGCCAAGATCTCGGGACTAGCACAGATACGCAGTATTTT. It specifies CASSQDLGTSTDTQYF.

The chain uses TRBV7-9 and TRBJ2-1, with TRBD1 identical over 11 bases. V lost 11 bases, J lost 7 bases, and 7 bases stayed unmatched. CDR3 length: 13 amino acids. Per the germline V gene, CDR1 is SEHNR and CDR2 is FQNEAQ (reference sequence). The CDR3 is CALRGTGGNEQFF. In DNA, the CDR3 is TGTGCCTTACGCGGGACAGGGGGGAATGAGCAGTTCTTC.

The chain couples TRBV29-1 to TRBJ1-5; a weak D match, TRBD1 (5 bases). The CDR3 runs to 12 residues. Germline loops: CDR1 SQVTM, CDR2 ANQGSEA. The V and J ends lost 4 bases and 5 bases respectively, with 9 bases between them. The CDR3 region has the DNA TGCAGCGTTGGGGGGGGATATCAGCCCCAGCATTTT. Translated, it gives CSVGGGYQPQHF.

The V gene is TRBV14, the J gene TRBJ2-7; no clear D. Germline CDR1 is SGHDN and CDR2 is FVKESK. The CDR3 totals 12 residues. The ends were cut back, 2 bases at V and 10 bases at J, with 12 bases in the middle. The CDR3 loop is CASSQTLLSQYF. DNA for the CDR3: TGTGCCAGCAGCCAAACGTTACTTTCCCAGTACTTC.